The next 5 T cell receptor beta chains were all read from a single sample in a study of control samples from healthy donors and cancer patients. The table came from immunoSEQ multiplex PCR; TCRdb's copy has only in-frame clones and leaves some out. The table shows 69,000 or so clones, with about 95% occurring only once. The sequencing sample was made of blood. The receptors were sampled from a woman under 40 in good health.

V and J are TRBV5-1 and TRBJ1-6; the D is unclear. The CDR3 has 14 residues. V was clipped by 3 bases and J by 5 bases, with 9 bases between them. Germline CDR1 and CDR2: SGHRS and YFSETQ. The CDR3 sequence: CASSSGRNNSPLHF. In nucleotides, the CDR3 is TGCGCCAGCAGCTCCGGCAGGAATAATTCACCCCTCCACTTT.

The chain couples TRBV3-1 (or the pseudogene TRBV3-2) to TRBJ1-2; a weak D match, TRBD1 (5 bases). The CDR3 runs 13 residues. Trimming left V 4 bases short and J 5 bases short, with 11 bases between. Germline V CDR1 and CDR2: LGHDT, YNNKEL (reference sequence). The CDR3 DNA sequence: TGTGCCAGCAGCCGTCGGGACGGTTATGGCTACACCTTC. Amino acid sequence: CASSRRDGYGYTF.

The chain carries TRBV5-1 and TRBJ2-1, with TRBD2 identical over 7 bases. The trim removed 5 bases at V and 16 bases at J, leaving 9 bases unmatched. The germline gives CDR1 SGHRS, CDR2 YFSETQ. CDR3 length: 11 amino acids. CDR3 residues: CASRGDYSPFF. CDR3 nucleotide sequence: TGCGCCAGCAGAGGGGACTACTCCCCATTCTTC.

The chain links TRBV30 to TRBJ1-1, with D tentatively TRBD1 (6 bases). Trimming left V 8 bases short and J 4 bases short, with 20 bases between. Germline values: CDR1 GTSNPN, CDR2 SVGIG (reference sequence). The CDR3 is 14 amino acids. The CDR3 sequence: CARASYREGTEAFF. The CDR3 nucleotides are TGTGCCCGTGCCAGTTACAGGGAGGGCACTGAAGCTTTCTTT. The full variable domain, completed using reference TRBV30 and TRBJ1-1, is SQTIHQWPATLVQPVGSPLSLECTVEGTSNPNLYWYRQAAGRGLQLLFYSVGIGQISSEVPQNLSASRPQDRQFILSSKKLLLSDSGFYLCARASYREGTEAFFGQGTRLTVV.

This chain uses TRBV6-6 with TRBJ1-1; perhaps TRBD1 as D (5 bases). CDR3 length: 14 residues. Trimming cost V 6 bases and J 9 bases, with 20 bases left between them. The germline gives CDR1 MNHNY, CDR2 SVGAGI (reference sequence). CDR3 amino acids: CASSFDRPQGQAFF. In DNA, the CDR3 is TGTGCCAGCAGCTTCGACAGACCGCAAGGGCAAGCTTTCTTT.